This paragraph covers one T cell receptor (beta chain) sequence. As yet, its antigen is unknown. These data come from a study of T cell responses to AZD1222 COVID-19 vaccine. Study-level results: Baseline seropositivity characterized only six or seven AZD1222 recipients.

Method: immunoSEQ multiplex PCR; TCRdb's copy keeps in-frame clones and lacks some. The table has under 150,000 clones, over 90% seen once. This CDR3 region has 17 residues. V was pared by 4 bases and J by 2 bases, with 11 bases of the junction left unmatched. Per germline, CDR1 SGHNT and CDR2 YYREEE (reference sequence). V is TRBV5-4 and J is TRBJ2-3; TRBD2 matches 9 bases. The sequencing here drew on peripheral blood, taken on day 0 of AZD1222 vaccination. The clonotype comes from an adult in good health. The CDR3 sequence is CASSPHGGGANTDTQYF. In DNA, the CDR3 is TGTGCCAGCAGCCCTCACGGCGGGGGGGCAAACACAGATACGCAGTATTTT.